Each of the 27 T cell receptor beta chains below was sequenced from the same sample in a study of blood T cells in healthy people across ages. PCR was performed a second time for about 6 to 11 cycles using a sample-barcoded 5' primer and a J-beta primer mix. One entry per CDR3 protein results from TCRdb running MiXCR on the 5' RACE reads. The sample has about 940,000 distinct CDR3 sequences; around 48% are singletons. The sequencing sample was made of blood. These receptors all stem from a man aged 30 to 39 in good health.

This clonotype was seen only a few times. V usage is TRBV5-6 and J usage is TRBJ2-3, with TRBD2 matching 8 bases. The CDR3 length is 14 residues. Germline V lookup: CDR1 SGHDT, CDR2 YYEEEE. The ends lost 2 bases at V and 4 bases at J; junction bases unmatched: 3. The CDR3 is CASSLAGAADTQYF. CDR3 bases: TGTGCCAGCAGCTTAGCGGGGGCGGCAGATACGCAGTATTTT.

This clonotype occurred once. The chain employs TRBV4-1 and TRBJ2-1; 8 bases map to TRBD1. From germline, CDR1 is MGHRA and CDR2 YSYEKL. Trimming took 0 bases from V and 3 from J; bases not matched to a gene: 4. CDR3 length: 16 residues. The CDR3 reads CASSQEGQEYYNEQFF. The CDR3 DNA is TGCGCCAGCAGCCAAGAGGGACAGGAGTACTACAATGAGCAGTTCTTC.

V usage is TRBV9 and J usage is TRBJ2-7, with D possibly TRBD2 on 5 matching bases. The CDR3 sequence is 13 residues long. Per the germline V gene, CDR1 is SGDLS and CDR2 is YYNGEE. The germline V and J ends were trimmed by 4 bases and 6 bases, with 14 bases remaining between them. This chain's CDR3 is CASSPLRGSEQYF. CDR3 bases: TGTGCCAGCAGCCCACTTCGGGGATCCGAGCAGTACTTC.

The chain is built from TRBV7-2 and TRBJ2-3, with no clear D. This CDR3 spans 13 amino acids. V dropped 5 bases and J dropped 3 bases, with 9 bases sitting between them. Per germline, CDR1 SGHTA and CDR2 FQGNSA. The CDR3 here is CASSPGVTDTQYF. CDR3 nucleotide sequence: TGTGCCAGCAGCCCTGGGGTGACAGATACGCAGTATTTT.

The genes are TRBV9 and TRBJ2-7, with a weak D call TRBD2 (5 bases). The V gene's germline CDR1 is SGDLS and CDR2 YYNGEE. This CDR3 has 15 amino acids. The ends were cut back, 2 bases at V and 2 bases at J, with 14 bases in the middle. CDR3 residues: CASSVGIEPAYEQYF. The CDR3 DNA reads TGTGCCAGCAGCGTCGGGATCGAACCCGCCTACGAGCAGTACTTC.

The CDR3 sequence is CASSKMGLAVDEQYF. In nucleotides, the CDR3 is TGTGCCAGCAGCAAAATGGGACTAGCGGTCGACGAGCAGTACTTC. The V call is TRBV2, the J call TRBJ2-7; 11 bases fit TRBD2. Germline CDR1 and CDR2: SNHLY and FYNNEI. V trimming: 6 bases; J trimming: 5 bases; junction bases outside the gene matches: 9. The CDR3 covers 15 residues.

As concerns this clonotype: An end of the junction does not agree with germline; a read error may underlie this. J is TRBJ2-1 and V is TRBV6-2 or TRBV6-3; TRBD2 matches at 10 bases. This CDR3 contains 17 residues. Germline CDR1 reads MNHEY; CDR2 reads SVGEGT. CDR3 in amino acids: CASSYSSSGGSYNEQFF. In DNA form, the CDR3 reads TGTGCCAGCAGTTACTCGAGTAGCGGGGGGTCGTACAATGAGCAGTTTTTC.

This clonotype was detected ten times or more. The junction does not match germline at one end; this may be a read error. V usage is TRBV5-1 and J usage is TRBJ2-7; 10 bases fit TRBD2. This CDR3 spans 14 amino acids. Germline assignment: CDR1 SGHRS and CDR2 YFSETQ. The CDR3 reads CASSLAGDSYEQYF. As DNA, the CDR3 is TGTGCCAGCAGTCTAGCGGGGGACTCCTACGAGCAGTACTTC.

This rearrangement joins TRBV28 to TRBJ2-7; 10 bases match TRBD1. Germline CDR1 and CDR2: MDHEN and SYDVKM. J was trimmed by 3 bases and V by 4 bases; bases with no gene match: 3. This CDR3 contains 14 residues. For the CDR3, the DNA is TGTGCCAGCAGTTGGACAGGGGGAAGCTACGAGCAGTACTTC. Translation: CASSWTGGSYEQYF. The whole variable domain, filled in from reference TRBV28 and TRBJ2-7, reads DVKVTQSSRYLVKRTGEKVFLECVQDMDHENMFWYRQDPGLGLRLIYFSYDVKMKEKGDIPEGYSVSREKKERFSLILESASTNQTSMYLCASSWTGGSYEQYFGPGTRLTVT.

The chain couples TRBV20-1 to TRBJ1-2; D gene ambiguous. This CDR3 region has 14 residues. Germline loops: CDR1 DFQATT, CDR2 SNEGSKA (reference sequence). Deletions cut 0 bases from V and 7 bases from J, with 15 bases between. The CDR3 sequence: CSARDLQGLSGYTF. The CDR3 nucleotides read TGCAGTGCTAGAGATCTTCAAGGGCTGAGTGGCTACACCTTC.

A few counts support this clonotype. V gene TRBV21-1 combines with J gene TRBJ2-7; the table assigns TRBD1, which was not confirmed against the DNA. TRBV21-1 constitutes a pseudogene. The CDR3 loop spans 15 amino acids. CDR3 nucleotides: TGTGCCGTTACACGAGGACAGGGTAGGGGCTACGAGCAGTACTTC. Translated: CAVTRGQGRGYEQYF.

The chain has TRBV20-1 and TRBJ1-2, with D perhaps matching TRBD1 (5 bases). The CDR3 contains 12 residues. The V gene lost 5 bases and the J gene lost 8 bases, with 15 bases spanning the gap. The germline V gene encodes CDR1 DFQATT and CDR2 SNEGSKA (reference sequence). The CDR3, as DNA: TGCAGTGCTGCAGGGAACATGGCCGGCTACACCTTC. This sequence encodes CSAAGNMAGYTF.

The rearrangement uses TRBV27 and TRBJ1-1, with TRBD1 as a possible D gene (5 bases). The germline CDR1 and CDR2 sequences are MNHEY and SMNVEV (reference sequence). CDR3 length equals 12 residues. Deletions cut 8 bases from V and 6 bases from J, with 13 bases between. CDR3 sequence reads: CASPEGVPEAFF. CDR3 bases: TGTGCCAGCCCCGAAGGGGTCCCTGAAGCTTTCTTT.

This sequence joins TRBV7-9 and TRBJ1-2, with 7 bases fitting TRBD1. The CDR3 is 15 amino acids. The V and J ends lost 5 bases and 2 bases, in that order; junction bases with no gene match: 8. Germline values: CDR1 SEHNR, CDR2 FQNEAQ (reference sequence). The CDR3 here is CASSTSLQGNYGYTF. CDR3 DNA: TGTGCCAGCAGCACCTCCCTACAGGGGAACTATGGCTACACCTTC.

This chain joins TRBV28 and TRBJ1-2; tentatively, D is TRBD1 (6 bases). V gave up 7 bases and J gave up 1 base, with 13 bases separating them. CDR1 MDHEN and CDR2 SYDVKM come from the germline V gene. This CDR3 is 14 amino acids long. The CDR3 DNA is TGTGCCAGCACCGGGGGCAGGCTTAACTATGGCTACACCTTC. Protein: CASTGGRLNYGYTF.

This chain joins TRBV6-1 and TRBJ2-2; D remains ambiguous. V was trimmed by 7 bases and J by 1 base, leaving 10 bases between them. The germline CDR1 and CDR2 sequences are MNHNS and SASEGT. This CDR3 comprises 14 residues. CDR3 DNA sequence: TGTGCCAGCAACGTCGACTGGAACACCGGGGAGCTGTTTTTT. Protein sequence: CASNVDWNTGELFF.

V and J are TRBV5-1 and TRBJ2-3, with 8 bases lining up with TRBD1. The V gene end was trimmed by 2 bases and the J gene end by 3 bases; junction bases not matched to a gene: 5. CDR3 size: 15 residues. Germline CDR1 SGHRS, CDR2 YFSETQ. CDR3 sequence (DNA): TGCGCCAGCAGCTTAAGCAGGGGGCCGACAGATACGCAGTATTTT. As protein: CASSLSRGPTDTQYF. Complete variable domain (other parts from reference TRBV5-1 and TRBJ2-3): KAGVTQTPRYLIKTRGQQVTLSCSPISGHRSVSWYQQTPGQGLQFLFEYFSETQRNKGNFPGRFSGRQFSNSRSEMNVSTLELGDSALYLCASSLSRGPTDTQYFGPGTRLTVL.

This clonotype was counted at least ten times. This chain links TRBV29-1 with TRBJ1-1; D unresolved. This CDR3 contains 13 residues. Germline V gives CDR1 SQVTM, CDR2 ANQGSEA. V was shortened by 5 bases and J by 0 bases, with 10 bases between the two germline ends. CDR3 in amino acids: CSVHGNMNTEAFF. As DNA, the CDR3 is TGCAGCGTTCACGGAAACATGAACACTGAAGCTTTCTTT.

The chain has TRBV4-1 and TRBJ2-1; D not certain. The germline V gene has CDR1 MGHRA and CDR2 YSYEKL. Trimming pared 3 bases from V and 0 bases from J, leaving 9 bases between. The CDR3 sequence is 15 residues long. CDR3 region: CASSQGLSSYNEQFF. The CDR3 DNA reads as TGCGCCAGCAGCCAGGGTCTCAGCTCCTACAATGAGCAGTTCTTC.

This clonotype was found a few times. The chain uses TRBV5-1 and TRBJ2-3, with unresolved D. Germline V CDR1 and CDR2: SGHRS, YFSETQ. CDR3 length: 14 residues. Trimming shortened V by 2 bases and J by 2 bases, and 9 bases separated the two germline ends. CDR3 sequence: CASSFWSITDTQYF. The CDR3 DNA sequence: TGCGCCAGCAGCTTCTGGTCTATCACAGATACGCAGTATTTT. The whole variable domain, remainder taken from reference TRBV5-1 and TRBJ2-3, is KAGVTQTPRYLIKTRGQQVTLSCSPISGHRSVSWYQQTPGQGLQFLFEYFSETQRNKGNFPGRFSGRQFSNSRSEMNVSTLELGDSALYLCASSFWSITDTQYFGPGTRLTVL.

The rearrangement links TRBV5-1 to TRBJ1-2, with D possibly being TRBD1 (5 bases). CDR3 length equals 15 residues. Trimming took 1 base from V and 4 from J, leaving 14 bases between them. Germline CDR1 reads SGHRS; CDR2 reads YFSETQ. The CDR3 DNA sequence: TGCGCCAGCAGCTTGTGGGTAGGGGAGTTCTATGGCTACACCTTC. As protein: CASSLWVGEFYGYTF.

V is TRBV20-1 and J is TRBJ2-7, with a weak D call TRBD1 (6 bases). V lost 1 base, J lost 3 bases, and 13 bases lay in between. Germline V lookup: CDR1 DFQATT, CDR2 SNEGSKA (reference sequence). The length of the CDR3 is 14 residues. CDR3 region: CSARGGQSSYEQYF. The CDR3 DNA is TGCAGTGCTAGAGGGGGGCAGAGTAGCTACGAGCAGTACTTC.

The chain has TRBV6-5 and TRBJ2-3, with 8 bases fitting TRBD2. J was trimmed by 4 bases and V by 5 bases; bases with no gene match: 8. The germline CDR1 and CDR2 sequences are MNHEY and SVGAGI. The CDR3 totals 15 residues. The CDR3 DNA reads TGTGCCAGCAGTACTCCGGGACTAGTCTCAGATACGCAGTATTTT. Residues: CASSTPGLVSDTQYF.

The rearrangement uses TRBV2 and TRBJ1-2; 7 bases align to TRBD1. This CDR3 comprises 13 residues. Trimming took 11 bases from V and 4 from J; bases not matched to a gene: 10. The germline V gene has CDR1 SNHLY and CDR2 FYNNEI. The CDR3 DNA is TGTGCCCGATCGAGACAGGGCGTCTATGGCTACACCTTC. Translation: CARSRQGVYGYTF.

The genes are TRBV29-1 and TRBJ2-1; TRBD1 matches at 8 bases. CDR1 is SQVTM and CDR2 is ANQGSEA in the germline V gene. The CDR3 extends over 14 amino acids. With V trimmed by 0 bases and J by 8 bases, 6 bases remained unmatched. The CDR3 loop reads CSVEDGDRYHEQFF. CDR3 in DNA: TGCAGCGTTGAAGATGGGGACAGGTACCATGAGCAGTTCTTC.

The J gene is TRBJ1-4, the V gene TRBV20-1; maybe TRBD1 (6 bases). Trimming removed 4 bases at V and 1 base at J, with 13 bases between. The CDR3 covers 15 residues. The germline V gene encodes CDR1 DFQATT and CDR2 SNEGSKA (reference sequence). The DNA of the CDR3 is TGCAGTGCTAACCGGGACACTTTAACTAATGAAAAACTGTTTTTT. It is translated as CSANRDTLTNEKLFF.

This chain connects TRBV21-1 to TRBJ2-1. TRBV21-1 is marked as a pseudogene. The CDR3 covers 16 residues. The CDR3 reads CASSSQAGGPENEQFF. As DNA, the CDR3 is TGTGCCAGCAGCTCCCAAGCGGGAGGGCCTGAAAATGAGCAGTTCTTC.